The 26 T cell receptor beta chains listed next were all sequenced from one sample in a study of T cells after yellow fever vaccination. TCRdb ran MiXCR on the 5' RACE reads and lists one entry per CDR3 protein. The sample shows 450,000 to 650,000 distinct CDR3 sequences, 13% of them seen only once. The sequenced sample was PBMCs, obtained on the day of the yellow fever booster vaccination. Receptors were obtained from a man younger than 40 who received the YFV17D yellow fever vaccine.

V and J are TRBV4-3 and TRBJ2-4; D is unclear. The CDR3 covers 15 residues. The germline V gene encodes CDR1 LGHNA and CDR2 YSLEER. Trimming cost V 0 bases and J 0 bases, with 6 bases left between them. CDR3 nucleotides: TGCGCCAGCAGCCAAGAGGTTCGAGCCAAAAACATTCAGTACTTC. It codes for CASSQEVRAKNIQYF.

This clonotype was picked up many times. The genes are TRBV20-1 and TRBJ2-4; D is possibly TRBD1 or TRBD2 (5 bases each). This CDR3 is 15 amino acids long. Trimming removed 2 bases at V and 11 bases at J, with 22 bases between. The germline V gene encodes CDR1 DFQATT and CDR2 SNEGSKA (reference sequence). CDR3 coding DNA: TGCAGTGCTAGATCCCCGGGACGCCAGACGGGCGTTCAGTACTTC. Translated: CSARSPGRQTGVQYF.

This clonotype was observed many times. V and J are TRBV5-6 and TRBJ2-7, with 8 bases identical to TRBD2. V lost 4 bases and J lost 4; bases outside the gene matches: 7. The germline CDR1 and CDR2 sequences are SGHDT and YYEEEE. The CDR3 is 14 residues long. The CDR3 region is CASSASGSSYEQYF. The CDR3, as DNA: TGTGCCAGCAGCGCAAGCGGGAGCTCTTACGAGCAGTACTTC. The full variable domain, its missing parts supplied by reference TRBV5-6 and TRBJ2-7, is DAGVTQSPTHLIKTRGQQVTLRCSPKSGHDTVSWYQQALGQGPQFIFQYYEEEERQRGNFPDRFSGHQFPNYSSELNVNALLLGDSALYLCASSASGSSYEQYFGPGTRLTVT.

The chain employs TRBV12-3 or TRBV12-4 and TRBJ1-6, with a tentative D call TRBD1 (6 bases). V dropped 4 bases and J dropped 7 bases, with 11 bases sitting between them. CDR3 length: 14 amino acids. CDR3 DNA sequence: TGTGCCAGCAGTTGGGGGCGACAGAATTCACCCCTCCACTTT. It yields the protein CASSWGRQNSPLHF.

This chain uses TRBV7-8 with TRBJ1-4; D unresolved. V was clipped by 5 bases and J by 5 bases, with 15 bases between them. This CDR3 has 15 amino acids. Germline-derived CDR1 and CDR2 are SGHVS and FQNEAQ. CDR3 residues: CASSDIPLGNEKLFF. As DNA, the CDR3 is TGTGCCAGCAGCGACATACCGCTGGGGAATGAAAAACTGTTTTTT.

The chain employs TRBV11-2 and TRBJ2-5, with 10 nucleotides matching TRBD2. Unmatched junction bases numbered 10, after V lost 5 bases and J lost 4 bases. This CDR3 has 16 amino acids. Germline assignment: CDR1 SGHAT and CDR2 FQNNGV. The CDR3 sequence is CASSARLAGEGETQYF. The CDR3 DNA reads TGTGCCAGCAGCGCACGGCTAGCGGGAGAGGGAGAGACCCAGTACTTC.

This rearrangement joins TRBV5-4 to TRBJ2-2; the match to TRBD2 covers 11 bases. The V gene's germline CDR1 is SGHNT and CDR2 YYREEE (reference sequence). This CDR3 region has 16 residues. V was pared by 5 bases and J by 0 bases, with 3 bases of the junction left unmatched. The CDR3 loop reads CASSRLAGSNTGELFF. The CDR3 region has the DNA TGTGCCAGCAGTCGACTAGCGGGGTCGAACACCGGGGAGCTGTTTTTT.

This chain connects TRBV5-4 to TRBJ1-2; no clear D. V lost 3 bases, J lost 6 bases, and 15 bases lay in between. CDR1 is SGHNT, CDR2 YYREEE, per germline (reference sequence). There are 14 residues in the CDR3. The CDR3 loop reads CASSSAKDRNGYTF. The CDR3 nucleotides read TGTGCCAGCAGCTCTGCCAAAGACCGAAATGGCTACACCTTC.

The chain recombines TRBV7-8 with TRBJ2-5; no clear D. From germline, CDR1 is SGHVS and CDR2 FQNEAQ. This CDR3 spans 15 amino acids. V was pared by 0 bases and J by 2 bases, with 10 bases between. In DNA form, the CDR3 reads TGTGCCAGCAGCTTAGCGGCAATTCGTCAAGAGACCCAGTACTTC. Its translation is CASSLAAIRQETQYF. The full variable domain, in which reference TRBV7-8 and TRBJ2-5 provide the parts outside the CDR3, is GAGVSQSPRYKVAKRGQDVALRCDPISGHVSLFWYQQALGQGPEFLTYFQNEAQLDKSGLPSDRFFAERPEGSVSTLKIQRTQQEDSAVYLCASSLAAIRQETQYFGPGTRLLVL.

Here the CDR3 DNA reads TGCGCCAGCAGCCACCAGGGACGGACTGGAAACACCATATATTTT. It translates to CASSHQGRTGNTIYF. V usage is TRBV5-1 and J usage is TRBJ1-3; a weak D match, TRBD1 (5 bases). The V gene's germline CDR1 is SGHRS and CDR2 YFSETQ. V lost 4 bases and J lost 2, with 13 bases in between. This CDR3 is 15 amino acids long.

The chain uses TRBV5-5 and TRBJ2-1; D is ambiguous. Germline CDR1 and CDR2: SGHKS and YYEKEE (reference sequence). Trimming took 2 bases from V and 10 from J, leaving 13 bases between them. The CDR3 has 13 residues. For the CDR3, the DNA is TGTGCCAGCAGCTTTGGCCCTGTGTACGAGCAGTTCTTC. Translation gives CASSFGPVYEQFF.

The gene calls are TRBV18 and TRBJ2-7, with D tentatively TRBD1 or TRBD2 (6 bases each). The V end was cut by 0 bases, the J end by 2 bases, with 8 bases between. Per the germline V gene, CDR1 is KGHSH and CDR2 is LQKENI. This CDR3 comprises 14 residues. The CDR3 is CASSPPGGPYEQYF. DNA of the CDR3: TGTGCCAGCTCACCACCGGGGGGCCCCTACGAGCAGTACTTC. The full variable domain, its missing parts supplied by reference TRBV18 and TRBJ2-7, is NAGVMQNPRHLVRRRGQEARLRCSPMKGHSHVYWYRQLPEEGLKFMVYLQKENIIDESGMPKERFSAEFPKEGPSILRIQQVVRGDSAAYFCASSPPGGPYEQYFGPGTRLTVT.

This clonotype has just a few counts. As DNA, the CDR3 is TGTGCCAGCAGTGCTGACGGGTATAATTCACCCCTCCACTTT. It encodes CASSADGYNSPLHF. The chain joins TRBV25-1 to TRBJ1-6, with D uncertain. Per the germline V gene, CDR1 is MGHDK and CDR2 is SYGVNS. The CDR3 contains 14 residues. V shed 4 bases and J shed 4 bases, with 8 bases lying between them. The full variable domain, with the rest looked up from reference TRBV25-1 and TRBJ1-6, is EADIYQTPRYLVIGTGKKITLECSQTMGHDKMYWYQQDPGMELHLIHYSYGVNSTEKGDLSSESTVSRIRTEHFPLTLESARPSHTSQYLCASSADGYNSPLHFGNGTRLTVT.

With regard to this clonotype: One end of the junction does not line up with germline, which may come from a read error. For the CDR3, the DNA is TGCCCCAGCAGTGACAAATCCCGGCAGGGGCGGACAGATACGCAGTATTTT. Protein product: CPSSDKSRQGRTDTQYF. The rearrangement links TRBV10-1 to TRBJ2-3; TRBD1 might be the D (6 bases). CDR3 length: 17 residues. CDR1 is WNHNN and CDR2 is SYGVQD in the germline V gene (reference sequence).

With respect to this clonotype: Because it lacks the conserved phenylalanine or tryptophan at the end, this CDR3 is likely a read error. V usage is TRBV5-4 and J usage is TRBJ2-1; no firm D call. CDR1 and CDR2 from the germline V gene are SGHNT and YYREEE (reference sequence). V shed 0 bases and J shed 0 bases, with 10 bases lying between them. The CDR3 consists of 16 residues. The CDR3 spells CASSLEVASSYNEQFL. In DNA form, the CDR3 reads TGTGCCAGCAGCTTGGAGGTGGCAAGCTCCTACAATGAGCAGTTCCTC.

This clonotype has only a few counts. V usage is TRBV7-2 and J usage is TRBJ2-3; 7 positions match TRBD2. V was pared by 0 bases and J by 0 bases, with 3 bases of the junction left unmatched. Per the germline V gene, CDR1 is SGHTA and CDR2 is FQGNSA. The CDR3 loop spans 16 amino acids. The CDR3 DNA reads TGTGCCAGCAGCTTAGCGGGGGGAGGGAGCACAGATACGCAGTATTTT. This encodes CASSLAGGGSTDTQYF.

This clonotype was counted only a few times. The J gene is TRBJ2-5, the V gene TRBV3-1; tentatively, D is TRBD2 (7 bases). Looked up from germline, CDR1 is LGHDT and CDR2 is YNNKEL (reference sequence). Trimming took 1 base from V and 0 from J, leaving 12 bases between them. This CDR3 spans 16 amino acids. Written as DNA, the CDR3 is TGTGCCAGCAGCCAAGGGGGGGGGCCCTACCAAGAGACCCAGTACTTC. Protein sequence: CASSQGGGPYQETQYF.

This chain links TRBV9 with TRBJ2-3, with 7 positions matching TRBD2. The germline gives CDR1 SGDLS, CDR2 YYNGEE. The CDR3 is made up of 15 amino acids. After removal of 2 bases from V and 0 bases from J, the junction contained 3 bases not matched to a gene. CDR3 sequence reads: CASSVRLASTDTQYF. The CDR3 coding sequence is TGTGCCAGCAGCGTTAGACTAGCCAGCACAGATACGCAGTATTTT.

The CDR3, as DNA: TGTGCCAGCAGTGCCTGGGCAGGGGACCCTAGCACAGATACGCAGTATTTT. Its protein product is CASSAWAGDPSTDTQYF. The chain couples TRBV9 to TRBJ2-3, with a tentative D call TRBD1 (6 bases). V lost 5 bases and J lost 0, with 19 bases in between. The CDR3 loop spans 17 amino acids. Germline V gene sequence: CDR1 SGDLS, CDR2 YYNGEE.

CDR3 loop: CASSFRSGSYEQFF. The CDR3 DNA sequence: TGTGCCAGCAGCTTCCGTAGCGGGAGCTATGAGCAGTTCTTC. This rearrangement joins TRBV11-2 to TRBJ2-1, with TRBD2 identical over 9 bases. The germline gives CDR1 SGHAT, CDR2 FQNNGV. This CDR3 has 14 residues. Germline trimming cut 3 bases from V and 8 bases from J; bases unmatched to any gene: 5.

This clonotype showed up just a few times. The V and J genes are TRBV4-2 and TRBJ2-7, with D perhaps TRBD1 or TRBD2 (5 bases each). Germline lookup yields CDR1 LGHNA and CDR2 YNFKEQ. V dropped 0 bases and J dropped 13 bases, with 16 bases sitting between them. The CDR3 consists of 13 residues. DNA for the CDR3: TGTGCCAGCAGCCAAGAGAGGGGCGCACCCGTCTACTTC. Translation: CASSQERGAPVYF.

The rearrangement uses TRBV29-1 and TRBJ2-1, with 15 bases identical to TRBD2. V shed 6 bases, J shed 4 bases, and the junction held 1 base outside the gene matches. Germline V gives CDR1 SQVTM, CDR2 ANQGSEA. This CDR3 contains 14 residues. The CDR3 region has the DNA TGCAGCGTGGGACTAGCGGGAGGATACAATGAGCAGTTCTTC. Residues: CSVGLAGGYNEQFF.

The table lists this clonotype with a few counts. The CDR3 reads CSVEGQGAVSEAFF. Written as DNA, the CDR3 is TGCAGCGTTGAAGGACAGGGGGCCGTGAGTGAAGCTTTCTTT. The chain links TRBV29-1 to TRBJ1-1, with 10 positions matching TRBD1. V lost 1 base and J lost 7; bases outside the gene matches: 6. CDR1 is SQVTM and CDR2 is ANQGSEA in the germline V gene. The CDR3 is made up of 14 amino acids. Complete variable domain (other parts from reference TRBV29-1 and TRBJ1-1): SAVISQKPSRDICQRGTSLTIQCQVDSQVTMMFWYRQQPGQSLTLIATANQGSEATYESGFVIDKFPISRPNLTFSTLTVSNMSPEDSSIYLCSVEGQGAVSEAFFGQGTRLTVV.

This clonotype has ten or more counts. V gene TRBV4-3 combines with J gene TRBJ2-1; perhaps TRBD2 as D (6 bases). The ends were cut back, 0 bases at V and 10 bases at J, with 10 bases in the middle. The CDR3 totals 13 residues. Germline V gene lookup returns CDR1 LGHNA and CDR2 YSLEER. CDR3 nucleotide sequence: TGCGCCAGCAGCCAAGACCTCGGGAGAGAGCAGTTCTTC. Its translation: CASSQDLGREQFF.

This clonotype occurred a few times. V is TRBV5-1 and J is TRBJ2-7; D remains ambiguous. Between the trimmed V and J ends, which lost 0 bases and 0 bases, there was a span of 10 bases. This CDR3 region has 15 residues. Germline loops: CDR1 SGHRS, CDR2 YFSETQ. This CDR3 reads CASSLVSGPSYEQYF. The CDR3 DNA reads TGCGCCAGCAGCTTGGTTTCGGGCCCCTCCTACGAGCAGTACTTC.

This chain uses TRBV5-6 with TRBJ2-5; D uncertain. Trimming shortened V by 4 bases and J by 4 bases, and 17 bases separated the two germline ends. The CDR3 loop spans 15 amino acids. CDR1 and CDR2 (germline): SGHDT, YYEEEE. CDR3 in DNA: TGTGCCAGCAGCGGAGCTAGTTTCAATGGAGAGACCCAGTACTTC. Translation gives CASSGASFNGETQYF.